This TCR beta chain was documented in a study of T cells in narcolepsy. Study observations and caveats: Comparing one patient's CSF and blood CD4+ clonotypes highlighted HCRT- and TRIB2-specific autoreactive clonotypes.

Libraries were prepared by immunoSEQ multiplex PCR; TCRdb keeps only in-frame clonotypes and omits some of them. The table records approximately 35,000 clones, more than 65% of them present only once. On this clone: Its target is not known. At one end, the junction sequence differs from germline, possibly due to a read error.

The sequence was obtained from a human donor in good health. Sequenced input: memory (CD45RA-) CD4+ T cells from blood.

The CDR3 coding sequence is TGTGCCAGCAGCCCAGACCGGACAGGGCGGTACGAGCAGCACTTC. This translates into CASSPDRTGRYEQHF. The rearrangement uses TRBV11-1 and TRBJ2-7; the match to TRBD1 covers 8 bases. In germline, CDR1 is SGHAT, CDR2 FQDESV (reference sequence). CDR3 size: 15 residues.